This record covers a single T cell receptor beta chain. What it binds is unknown. TCRdb processed the RT-PCR reads anew with MiXCR; each CDR3 protein has one entry. The sample has about 180,000 distinct CDR3 sequences, around 11% seen once. This sample was included in a study of response to subunit inactivated influenza vaccine. Points from the study as a whole: Few additional T cells are recruited per seasonal influenza vaccination, authors suggested.

CDR1 and CDR2 (germline): SGHVS, FQNEAQ. There are 13 residues in the CDR3. Trimming removed 5 bases at V and 5 bases at J, with 13 bases between. The TCR comes from a man aged 50-75 years who received an inactivated influenza vaccine. This sample comprised CD8+ T cells sorted from PBMCs, obtained around 25 months after vaccination. This chain joins TRBV7-8 and TRBJ2-7, with D maybe TRBD2 (6 bases). CDR3 loop: CASSTPGGHEQYF. CDR3 in DNA: TGTGCCAGCAGCACCCCTGGAGGGCACGAGCAGTACTTC.